This T cell receptor beta chain was identified during a study of type 1 regulatory T cells. The wider study: T-allo10 is a Tr1-enriched, alloantigen-specific CD4 T cell product made in vitro.

The CDR3 is made up of 16 amino acids. TCRdb used MiXCR to reprocess the reads, holding one entry per CDR3 protein. The sample lists some 90,000 distinct CDR3 sequences, roughly 28% occurring once. As for this clonotype: A read error may account for a junction end that differs from germline.

The sequencing input was CD4+ T cells, either the whole sample or a sorted fraction (not recorded which). V is TRBV12-3 or TRBV12-4 and J is TRBJ2-3, with TRBD2 identical over 9 bases. The clonotype comes from a human donor in good health. The CDR3 loop reads CTSRWDSGSRTDTQYF. CDR3 in DNA: TGTACCAGCAGATGGGATAGCGGGAGTAGAACAGATACGCAGTATTTT.